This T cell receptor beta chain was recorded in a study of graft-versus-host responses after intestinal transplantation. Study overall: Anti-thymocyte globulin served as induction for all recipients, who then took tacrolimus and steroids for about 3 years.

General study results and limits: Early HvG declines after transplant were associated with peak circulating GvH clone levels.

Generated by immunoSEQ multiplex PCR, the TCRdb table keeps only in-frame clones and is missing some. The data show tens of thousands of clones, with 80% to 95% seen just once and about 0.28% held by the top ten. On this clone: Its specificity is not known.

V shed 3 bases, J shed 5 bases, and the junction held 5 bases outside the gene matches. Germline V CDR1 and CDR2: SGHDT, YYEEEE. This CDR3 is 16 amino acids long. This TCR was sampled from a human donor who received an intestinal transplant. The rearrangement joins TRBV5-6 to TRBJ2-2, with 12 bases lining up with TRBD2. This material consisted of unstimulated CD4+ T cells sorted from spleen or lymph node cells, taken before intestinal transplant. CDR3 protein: CASSWLAGGHTGELFF. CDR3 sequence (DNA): TGTGCCAGCAGCTGGCTAGCGGGAGGGCATACCGGGGAGCTGTTTTTT.